Here is one T cell receptor beta chain with its context. Its antigen is still unknown. Base qualities were left out, and no much larger clone turns up one base away. This specimen belongs to a study of CD8 T cells in ankylosing spondylitis (TCRdb year 2017). Regarding the study in general: The study profiled T cell receptor beta repertoires in healthy donors and ankylosing spondylitis patients to find disease-linked TCR variants. In total, the full study cohort was made up of 108 healthy donors and some 26 ankylosing spondylitis patients. Samples of peripheral blood were taken, and for ankylosing spondylitis patients, synovial fluid was collected as well. General study outcomes and caveats: A TCR beta motif made up of several highly homologous amino acid variants appeared to be characteristic of blood from ankylosing spondylitis patients. Some motif variants were previously reported in synovial fluid and blood of reactive arthritis patients, suggesting common disease-initiation mechanisms. The disease-linked clones had a CD8+ phenotype and were found at relatively low frequencies in peripheral blood. The disease-linked clones were reported as significantly enriched in matched synovial fluid samples from ankylosing spondylitis patients.

The sequencer listed for this sample is Illumina HiSeq 2500. Quantitative 5'-RACE with molecular barcodes was used to prepare TCR beta libraries. Per the original workflow: A new computational method, built on a probabilistic model of VDJ rearrangement, was used to identify disease-linked TCR variants. Clones were called with MiXCR by TCRdb after fastp trimmed the public reads at Q25, and only in-frame beta chains were retained. Rows matching on CDR3 protein sequence are summarized as one entry with the most common DNA and genes. TCRdb's processing, not the authors' own work, is the source of the V and J calls. The sample table lists roughly 180,000 distinct CDR3 sequences, approximately 10% of them with a count of one. Approximately 32% of the sample is held by the ten biggest clonotypes. The germline V gene yields SGHRS for CDR1 and YFSETQ for CDR2. The CDR3 runs 17 residues from the cysteine to the phenylalanine. Of all the DNA, just the CDR3 is kept, 51 bases in frame from base 1. V loses 4 bases, J loses 0 bases, and the germline ends lie 14 bases apart.

Sequencing input: blood, either unsorted or a sorted T cell fraction (not recorded which). The sequence is built from TRBV5-1 and TRBJ1-6; a tentative D call is TRBD1 (5 bases match). The receptor's source is a male donor with ankylosing spondylitis or in good health (not recorded which). The nucleotides are TGCGCCAGCAGCAAGGGGACGGAAAGCTCCTATAATTCACCCCTCCACTTT. Translated, this gives CASSKGTESSYNSPLHF.